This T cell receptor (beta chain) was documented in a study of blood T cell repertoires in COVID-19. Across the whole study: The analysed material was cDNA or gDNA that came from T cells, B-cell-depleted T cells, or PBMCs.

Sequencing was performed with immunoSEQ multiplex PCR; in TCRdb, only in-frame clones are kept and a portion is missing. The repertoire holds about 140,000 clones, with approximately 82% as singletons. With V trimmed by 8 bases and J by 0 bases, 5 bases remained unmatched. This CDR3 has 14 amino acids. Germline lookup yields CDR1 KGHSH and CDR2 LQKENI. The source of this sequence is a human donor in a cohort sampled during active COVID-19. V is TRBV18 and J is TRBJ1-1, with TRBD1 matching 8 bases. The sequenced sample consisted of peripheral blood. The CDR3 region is CASAGQEMNTEAFF. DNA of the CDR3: TGTGCCAGCGCGGGACAGGAGATGAACACTGAAGCTTTCTTT.